This T cell receptor (beta chain) was identified during a study of cytomegalovirus exposure and HLA in healthy donors. This clone has only one observation. CDR1 and CDR2 (germline): LNHDA, SQIVND (reference sequence). V was pared by 3 bases and J by 2 bases, with 8 bases between. The CDR3 is made up of 15 amino acids. Use of 60 Vbeta and 13 Jbeta primers characterized the PCR. Generated by immunoSEQ multiplex PCR, the TCRdb table keeps only in-frame clones and is missing some. Found here are 250,000 to 350,000 clones, more than 55% of them singletons; the top ten hold about 2.2%. The rearrangement links TRBV19 to TRBJ2-6; possibly TRBD2 for D (5 bases). The sequencing input was PBMCs. The source of this sequence is a female donor in good health and CMV-seronegative. DNA of the CDR3: TGTGCCAGTAGTATGCCGAGGGCTGGGGCCAACGTCCTGACTTTC. It yields the protein CASSMPRAGANVLTF.